The 9 T cell receptor beta chains below all came from one sample that was sequenced in a study of shared clonotypes between healthy human individuals. Sequencing used immunoSEQ multiplex PCR; TCRdb keeps in-frame clones, though not all of them. The table lists about half a million clones, 75% to 80% of them singletons. The sequencing sample was made of PBMCs. These TCRs come from a woman in her thirties or forties in good health. Some clones in this sample may be carry-over from other donors' samples.

Worth noting for this clone: Relative to the germline gene, one junction end is altered; a read error may explain this. This chain links TRBV7-7 with TRBJ2-1, with D possibly being TRBD1 (5 bases). The germline gives CDR1 SSHAT, CDR2 FNYEAQ (reference sequence). The CDR3 spans 15 residues. CDR3 coding DNA: TGTGCTAGCAGCCCGTCCGTACAGGCCAGCAATGAGCAGTTCTTC. As protein: CASSPSVQASNEQFF.

For this clone: This likely stems from a read error, as it lies one base from a far larger clone. The CDR3 loop is CASSPIPTVGYGYTF. The CDR3 DNA is TGTGCCAGCAGCCCGATCCCGACAGTGGGCTATGGCTACACCTTC. The chain employs TRBV5-6 and TRBJ1-2; TRBD1 might be the D (5 bases). This CDR3 has 15 residues. Trimming removed 4 bases at V and 4 bases at J, with 17 bases between. Germline lookup yields CDR1 SGHDT and CDR2 YYEEEE.

The rearrangement uses TRBV28 and TRBJ1-4; no definite D call. Deletions cut 5 bases from V and 8 bases from J, with 24 bases between. Germline assignment: CDR1 MDHEN and CDR2 SYDVKM. This CDR3 has 17 amino acids. As DNA, the CDR3 is TGTGCCAGCAGTCCCCGGGAAGGAGACCTTTTGGGAGAAAAACTGTTTTTT. It is translated as CASSPREGDLLGEKLFF. Combining the CDR3 with reference TRBV28 and TRBJ1-4 gives the whole variable domain DVKVTQSSRYLVKRTGEKVFLECVQDMDHENMFWYRQDPGLGLRLIYFSYDVKMKEKGDIPEGYSVSREKKERFSLILESASTNQTSMYLCASSPREGDLLGEKLFFGSGTQLSVL.

This clone was counted ten times or more. The chain has TRBV2 and TRBJ2-7; perhaps TRBD2 as D (6 bases). Trimming pared 6 bases from V and 3 bases from J, leaving 9 bases between. Germline loops: CDR1 SNHLY, CDR2 FYNNEI. CDR3 length: 12 amino acids. In nucleotides, the CDR3 is TGTGCCAGCAGAGGTAGCGGCTACGAGCAGTACTTC. Translation gives CASRGSGYEQYF.

The rearrangement uses TRBV27 and TRBJ2-1, with TRBD2 matching over 9 bases. Germline V gives CDR1 MNHEY, CDR2 SMNVEV (reference sequence). This CDR3 spans 16 amino acids. J gave up 9 bases and V 8 bases, and 17 bases lay outside the gene matches. The CDR3 nucleotides are TGTGCCAGCGGCAGCCGGCTAGCGGGAAGAGGGGGTGAGCAGTTCTTC. Amino acid sequence: CASGSRLAGRGGEQFF.

This sequence joins TRBV7-8 and TRBJ1-3; 9 bases line up with TRBD1. The tail of the sequence fits TRBJ2-2 better, so the J call may be wrong. Germline CDR1 and CDR2: SGHVS and FQNEAQ. The CDR3 covers 14 residues. CDR3 coding DNA: TGTGCCAGCAGCCAACAGGGGGCCACCGGGGAGCTGTTTTTT. It is translated as CASSQQGATGELFF.

Of note for this clone: Other DNA sequences in the sample encode the same CDR3. The chain combines TRBV19 with TRBJ2-1, with D tentatively TRBD1 or TRBD2 (5 bases each). The V end lost 5 bases, the J end lost 2 bases, and 7 bases lay between the germline ends. This CDR3 region has 13 residues. Looked up from germline, CDR1 is LNHDA and CDR2 is SQIVND (reference sequence). CDR3 sequence: CASSPGPYNEQFF. CDR3 coding DNA: TGTGCCAGTAGTCCGGGACCCTACAATGAGCAGTTCTTC.

This rearrangement joins TRBV28 to TRBJ2-1; the D is unclear. This CDR3 comprises 13 residues. Trimming stripped 2 bases from V and 0 bases from J, with 2 bases between. Per the germline V gene, CDR1 is MDHEN and CDR2 is SYDVKM. This CDR3 is CASSLPSYNEQFF. In DNA form, the CDR3 reads TGTGCCAGCAGTTTACCCTCCTACAATGAGCAGTTCTTC.

This clone appeared a few times. The gene calls are TRBV7-9 and TRBJ1-2; the D gene is possibly TRBD1 (5 bases). The CDR3 spans 16 residues. The V and J ends lost 5 bases and 0 bases respectively, with 16 bases between them. CDR1 and CDR2 (germline): SEHNR, FQNEAQ (reference sequence). In nucleotides, the CDR3 is TGTGCCAGCAGCAGCTTAGGGACTGAATCTAACTATGGCTACACCTTC. It yields the protein CASSSLGTESNYGYTF.